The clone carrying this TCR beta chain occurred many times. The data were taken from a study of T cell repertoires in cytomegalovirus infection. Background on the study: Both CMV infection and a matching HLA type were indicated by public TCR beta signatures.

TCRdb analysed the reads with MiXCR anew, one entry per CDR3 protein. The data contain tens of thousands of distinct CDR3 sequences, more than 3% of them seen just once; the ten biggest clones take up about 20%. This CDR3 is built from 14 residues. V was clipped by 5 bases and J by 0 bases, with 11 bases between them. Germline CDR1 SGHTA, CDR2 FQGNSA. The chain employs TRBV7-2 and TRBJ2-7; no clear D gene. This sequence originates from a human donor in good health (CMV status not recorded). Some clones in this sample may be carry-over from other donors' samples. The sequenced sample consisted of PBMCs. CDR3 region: CASSPKLDSYEQYF. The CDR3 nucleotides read TGTGCCAGCAGCCCCAAACTGGACTCCTACGAGCAGTACTTC.